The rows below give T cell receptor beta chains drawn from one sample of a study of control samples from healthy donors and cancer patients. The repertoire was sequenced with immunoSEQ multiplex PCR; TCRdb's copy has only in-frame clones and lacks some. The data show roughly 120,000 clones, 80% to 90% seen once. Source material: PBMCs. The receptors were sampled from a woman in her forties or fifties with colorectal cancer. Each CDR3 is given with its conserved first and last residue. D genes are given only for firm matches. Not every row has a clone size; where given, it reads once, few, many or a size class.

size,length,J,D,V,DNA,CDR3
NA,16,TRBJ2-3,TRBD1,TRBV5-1,TGCGCCAGCAGCAAGGGACAGGGAACCTCCACAGATACGCAGTATTTT,CASSKGQGTSTDTQYF
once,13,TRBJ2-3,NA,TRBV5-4,TGTGCCAGCAGCTTTCGGAGCACAGATACGCAGTATTTT,CASSFRSTDTQYF
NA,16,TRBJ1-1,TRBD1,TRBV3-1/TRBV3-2,TGTGCCAGCAGTTACGGACAGGGGTTATTGAACACTGAAGCTTTCTTT,CASSYGQGLLNTEAFF
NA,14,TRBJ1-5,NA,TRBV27,TGTGCCAGCAGTCCTCGACGGAAGGATCAGCCCCAGCATTTT,CASSPRRKDQPQHF
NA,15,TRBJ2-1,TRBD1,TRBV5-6,TGTGCCAGCAGCTTGGATGGGACAGGGGGCATTGGGCAGTTCTTC,CASSLDGTGGIGQFF
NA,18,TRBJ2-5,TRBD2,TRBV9,TGTGCCAGCAGCCCGGTGGCTAGCGGGGGGTCATCCCAAGAGACCCAGTACTTC,CASSPVASGGSSQETQYF
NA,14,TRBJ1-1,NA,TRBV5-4,TGTGCCAGCAACGATTGGGGGGGTCCCACTGAAGCTTTCTTT,CASNDWGGPTEAFF
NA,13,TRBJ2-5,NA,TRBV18,TGTGCCAGCTCACCAGGGGGGTCGGAGACCCAGTACTTC,CASSPGGSETQYF
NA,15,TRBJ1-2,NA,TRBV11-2,TGTGCCAGCAGCTTAGCCCTTGGGCCCTCCTATGGCTACACCTTC,CASSLALGPSYGYTF
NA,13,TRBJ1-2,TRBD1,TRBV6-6,TGTGCCAGCTGTGGACAGGGGGCCGGTGGCTACACCTTC,CASCGQGAGGYTF
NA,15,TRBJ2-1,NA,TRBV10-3,TGTGCCATCAGTGCGCTTCCAAGATTTTACAATGAGCAGTTCTTC,CAISALPRFYNEQFF
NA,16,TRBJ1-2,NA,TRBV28,TGTGCCAGCAGTCCCGACGGGGGTAGGGTCCGGGGTGGCTACACCTTC,CASSPDGGRVRGGYTF
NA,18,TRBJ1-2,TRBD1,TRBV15,TGTGCCACCAGCAGAGCAACGGGACAGGGGGCGCCGGATTATGGCTACACCTTC,CATSRATGQGAPDYGYTF
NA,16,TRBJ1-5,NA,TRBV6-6,TGTGCCAGCAGTTCCCAGGGTGTTTATAGCAATCAGCCCCAGCATTTT,CASSSQGVYSNQPQHF
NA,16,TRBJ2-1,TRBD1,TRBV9,TGTGCCAGCAGCGTAGGGGGGACAGGGTCTTACAATGAGCAGTTCTTC,CASSVGGTGSYNEQFF
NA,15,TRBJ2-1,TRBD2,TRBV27,TGTGCCAGCAGTCGGACTAGCGGGTATTACAATGAGCAGTTCTTC,CASSRTSGYYNEQFF
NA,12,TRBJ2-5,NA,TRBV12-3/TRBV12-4,TGTGCCAGCAGTTTTTTCCGAGAGACCCAGTACTTC,CASSFFRETQYF
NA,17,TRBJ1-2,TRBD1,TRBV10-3,TGTGCCATCGGACAGGACCGGGCCGACGAAGGGGACTATGGCTACACCTTC,CAIGQDRADEGDYGYTF
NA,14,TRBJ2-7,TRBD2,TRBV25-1,TGTGCCAGCAGTGCGGGACTAGCGGGAGACGAGCAGTACTTC,CASSAGLAGDEQYF
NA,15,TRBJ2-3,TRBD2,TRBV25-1,TGTGCCAGCAGTGAATATGAGGGAGGGCCAGATACGCAGTATTTT,CASSEYEGGPDTQYF
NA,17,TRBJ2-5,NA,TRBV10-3,TGTGCCATCAGTGAGGATATAGTAATTCCCCACCTTGGGACCCAGTACTTC,CAISEDIVIPHLGTQYF
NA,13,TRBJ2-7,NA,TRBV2,TGTGCCAGCAGTTCTTTCGCGGCCTACGAGCAGTACTTC,CASSSFAAYEQYF
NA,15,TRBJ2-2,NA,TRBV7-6,TGTGCCAGCAGCTTAGCCCGGGGTGACACCGGGGAGCTGTTTTTT,CASSLARGDTGELFF
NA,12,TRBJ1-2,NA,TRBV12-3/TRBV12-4,TGTGCCAGCAGTTTAGCGAGGCGGTACCGCACCTTC,CASSLARRYRTF
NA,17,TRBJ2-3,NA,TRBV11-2,TGTGCCAGCAGCTTAATGGTTTATGACATATTCACAGATACGCAGTATTTT,CASSLMVYDIFTDTQYF
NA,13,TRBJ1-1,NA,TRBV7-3,TGTGCCAGCAGCCCACGGAAGAACACTGAAGCTTTCTTT,CASSPRKNTEAFF
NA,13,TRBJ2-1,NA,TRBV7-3,TGTGCCAGCAGCTTACGGAGATACAATGAGCAGTTCTTC,CASSLRRYNEQFF
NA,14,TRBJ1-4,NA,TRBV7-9,TGTGCCAGCAGCTCCGGGTCAGGGTTCAGTAAACTGTTTTTT,CASSSGSGFSKLFF
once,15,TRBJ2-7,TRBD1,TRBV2,TGTGCCAGCACCGACCCGGACAGGGCCACCTACGAGCAGTACTTC,CASTDPDRATYEQYF
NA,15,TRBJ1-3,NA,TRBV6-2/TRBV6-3,TGTGCCAGCAGTTTCGGACGGGGGTCTGGAAACACCATATATTTT,CASSFGRGSGNTIYF
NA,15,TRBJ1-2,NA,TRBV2,TGTGCCAGCAGTGAGGCAGGTTCTATTAACTATGGCTACACCTTC,CASSEAGSINYGYTF
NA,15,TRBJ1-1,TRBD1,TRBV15,TGTGCCACCAGCAGAGACAGGGGGCCCGTCACTGAAGCTTTCTTT,CATSRDRGPVTEAFF
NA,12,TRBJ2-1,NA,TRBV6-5,TGTGCCAGCAGACCTCCTACTGGTGAGCAGTTCTTC,CASRPPTGEQFF
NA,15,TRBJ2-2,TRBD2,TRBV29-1,TGCAGCGTCTCGACTAGCGGGGGGGCGGCCGGGGAGCTGTTTTTT,CSVSTSGGAAGELFF
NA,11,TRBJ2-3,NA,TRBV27,TGTGCCAGCAGTTTTTCAGATACGCAGTATTTT,CASSFSDTQYF
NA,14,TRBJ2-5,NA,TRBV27,TGTGCCAGCAGTCCCAGGAGAGGACTCGAGACCCAGTACTTC,CASSPRRGLETQYF
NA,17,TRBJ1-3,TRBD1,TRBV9,TGTGCCAGCAGCCTCGAACCGGGACAGGGGACTGGAAACACCATATATTTT,CASSLEPGQGTGNTIYF
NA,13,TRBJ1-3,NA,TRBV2,TGTGCCAGCAGAGGACTCTCTGGAAACACCATATATTTT,CASRGLSGNTIYF